The 18 T cell receptor beta chains below all came from one sample that was sequenced in a study of blood T cell repertoires in COVID-19. Assay used: immunoSEQ multiplex PCR; TCRdb lists only in-frame clones, some missing. This table has some 140,000 clones, roughly four fifths appearing once. Sequencing was performed on peripheral blood. These receptors all come from a human donor in a cohort sampled during active COVID-19.

The sample holds a few counts of this clone. The J gene is TRBJ2-1, the V gene TRBV4-1; D unresolved. There are 15 residues in the CDR3. V lost 0 bases and J lost 9, with 15 bases in between. Per the germline V gene, CDR1 is MGHRA and CDR2 is YSYEKL. The CDR3 reads CASSQDAPDRSEQFF. The CDR3 DNA reads as TGCGCCAGCAGCCAAGATGCCCCTGATCGGAGTGAGCAGTTCTTC.

This sequence joins TRBV28 and TRBJ1-3; no reliable D call. The CDR3 has 14 amino acids. Trimming stripped 5 bases from V and 0 bases from J, with 8 bases between. Germline values: CDR1 MDHEN, CDR2 SYDVKM. The CDR3 coding sequence is TGTGCCAGCAGTGCGTGGAGCTCTGGAAACACCATATATTTT. Its translation is CASSAWSSGNTIYF.

This clone was counted between two and nine times. The chain recombines TRBV11-3 with TRBJ2-2, with a tentative D call TRBD1 (5 bases). CDR1 is SGHNT and CDR2 is YENEEA in the germline V gene. CDR3 size: 14 residues. V was clipped by 5 bases and J by 1 base, with 8 bases between them. The CDR3: CASSLQGNTGELFF. CDR3 DNA: TGTGCCAGCAGCCTCCAGGGGAACACCGGGGAGCTGTTTTTT.

This chain links TRBV2 with TRBJ1-5; no clear D. Trimming removed 8 bases at V and 5 bases at J, with 13 bases between. The CDR3 covers 13 residues. CDR1 and CDR2 (germline): SNHLY, FYNNEI. CDR3 sequence reads: CASWAVDDQPQHF. The CDR3 region has the DNA TGTGCCAGCTGGGCCGTCGACGATCAGCCCCAGCATTTT.

This clone was recorded a few times. The chain uses TRBV9 and TRBJ2-7; 12 bases match TRBD1. J lost 0 bases, V lost 3 bases, and 1 base had no gene match. The CDR3 runs to 15 residues. Germline CDR1 is SGDLS and CDR2 is YYNGEE. CDR3 loop: CASSEGQGASYEQYF. DNA for the CDR3: TGTGCCAGCAGCGAGGGACAGGGGGCCTCCTACGAGCAGTACTTC.

The chain couples TRBV19 to TRBJ1-1; 10 nucleotides match TRBD1. Trimming took 6 bases from V and 3 from J; bases not matched to a gene: 7. There are 15 residues in the CDR3. Germline V gene lookup returns CDR1 LNHDA and CDR2 SQIVND (reference sequence). The CDR3 nucleotides are TGTGCCAGTAGGGACAGGGGGTTGGGGGACACTGAAGCTTTCTTT. Its translation is CASRDRGLGDTEAFF.

The chain uses TRBV5-6 and TRBJ2-3, with D possibly TRBD1 on 6 matching bases. From germline, CDR1 is SGHDT and CDR2 YYEEEE. This CDR3 has 16 residues. V dropped 4 bases and J dropped 0 bases, with 15 bases sitting between them. This CDR3 reads CASSPGQGISTDTQYF. The CDR3 region has the DNA TGTGCCAGCAGCCCCGGGCAGGGGATAAGCACAGATACGCAGTATTTT. Supplemented by reference TRBV5-6 and TRBJ2-3, the full variable domain reads DAGVTQSPTHLIKTRGQQVTLRCSPKSGHDTVSWYQQALGQGPQFIFQYYEEEERQRGNFPDRFSGHQFPNYSSELNVNALLLGDSALYLCASSPGQGISTDTQYFGPGTRLTVL.

V gene TRBV28 combines with J gene TRBJ1-2; TRBD1 agrees at 8 bases. V was pared by 8 bases and J by 4 bases, with 6 bases of the junction left unmatched. This CDR3 has 13 amino acids. CDR1 is MDHEN and CDR2 is SYDVKM in the germline V gene. The CDR3 sequence: CASGQGGTYGYTF. The DNA for the CDR3 is TGTGCCAGCGGACAGGGAGGGACCTATGGCTACACCTTC.

The chain is built from TRBV19 and TRBJ1-6; 9 bases map to TRBD1. The germline V gene has CDR1 LNHDA and CDR2 SQIVND (reference sequence). This CDR3 comprises 16 residues. Trimming removed 8 bases from V and 9 bases from J; junction bases left unmatched: 14. CDR3 in amino acids: CASGAQGAGVGSPLHF. The CDR3 nucleotides are TGTGCCAGTGGGGCACAGGGGGCAGGCGTGGGTTCACCCCTCCACTTT.

The J gene is TRBJ1-6, the V gene TRBV5-6, with 8 bases aligning to TRBD1. Germline assignment: CDR1 SGHDT and CDR2 YYEEEE. Trimming took 3 bases from V and 10 from J; bases not matched to a gene: 15. The CDR3 contains 17 residues. The CDR3 region is CASSSIPITGGWSPLHF. The CDR3, as DNA: TGTGCCAGCAGCTCAATACCGATAACAGGGGGATGGTCACCCCTCCACTTT.

The chain uses TRBV7-9 and TRBJ2-5, with 7 positions matching TRBD1. Germline lookup yields CDR1 SEHNR and CDR2 FQNEAQ (reference sequence). The J segment lost 2 bases and the V segment lost 2 bases, leaving 8 bases of the junction unmatched. This CDR3 contains 16 residues. The CDR3, as DNA: TGTGCCAGCAGCTTAACAGGGGAGATAGGGCAAGAGACCCAGTACTTC. This sequence encodes CASSLTGEIGQETQYF. Together with reference TRBV7-9 and TRBJ2-5, the CDR3 gives the full variable domain: DTGVSQNPRHKITKRGQNVTFRCDPISEHNRLYWYRQTLGQGPEFLTYFQNEAQLEKSRLLSDRFSAERPKGSFSTLEIQRTEQGDSAMYLCASSLTGEIGQETQYFGPGTRLLVL.

J is TRBJ2-7 and V is TRBV2, with TRBD2 identical over 9 bases. There are 15 residues in the CDR3. V dropped 3 bases and J dropped 8; count of bases not matched to a gene: 11. Germline V CDR1 and CDR2: SNHLY, FYNNEI. CDR3 bases: TGTGCCAGCAGTGAGGAGCGGGGGGTCAGGTCCAAGCAGTACTTC. Translation: CASSEERGVRSKQYF.

V is TRBV5-1 and J is TRBJ2-7; 7 bases are shared with TRBD1. Trimming removed 1 base from V and 2 bases from J; junction bases left unmatched: 3. CDR1 and CDR2 from the germline V gene are SGHRS and YFSETQ. This CDR3 region has 14 residues. The chain's CDR3 is CASSLWDRPYEQYF. The CDR3 nucleotides are TGCGCCAGCAGCTTGTGGGACAGACCCTACGAGCAGTACTTC.

The V and J genes are TRBV19 and TRBJ1-2; TRBD1 matches at 8 bases. Unmatched junction bases numbered 7, after V lost 5 bases and J lost 8 bases. Germline CDR1 is LNHDA and CDR2 is SQIVND (reference sequence). The CDR3 is 13 residues long. DNA of the CDR3: TGTGCCAGTAGTCAGGACAGGGCACGCGGCTACACCTTC. The encoded protein is CASSQDRARGYTF. Looking up the rest from reference TRBV19 and TRBJ1-2 gives the full variable domain: DGGITQSPKYLFRKEGQNVTLSCEQNLNHDAMYWYRQDPGQGLRLIYYSQIVNDFQKGDIAEGYSVSREKKESFPLTVTSAQKNPTAFYLCASSQDRARGYTFGSGTRLTVV.

The rearrangement uses TRBV2 and TRBJ1-1; D is unresolved. The CDR3 has 14 residues. CDR1 SNHLY and CDR2 FYNNEI come from the germline V gene. The ends were cut back, 5 bases at V and 0 bases at J, with 10 bases in the middle. For the CDR3, the DNA is TGTGCCAGCAGTAGTGGGCCCTTGAACACTGAAGCTTTCTTT. This gives the protein CASSSGPLNTEAFF.

The chain couples TRBV5-1 to TRBJ1-1; possibly TRBD1 for D (5 bases). Germline CDR1 is SGHRS and CDR2 is YFSETQ. This CDR3 is built from 15 residues. V dropped 7 bases and J dropped 0 bases, with 16 bases sitting between them. The CDR3 DNA follows: TGCGCCAGCTTCACCTTGCCAGGGTTGAACACTGAAGCTTTCTTT. The encoded protein is CASFTLPGLNTEAFF.

This chain uses TRBV2 with TRBJ1-1, with D perhaps matching TRBD1 (5 bases). Per germline, CDR1 SNHLY and CDR2 FYNNEI. This CDR3 is 11 amino acids long. V was pared by 6 bases and J by 6 bases, with 8 bases between. The CDR3 DNA follows: TGTGCCAGCAGCCGGGACTCTGAAGCTTTCTTT. Its protein is CASSRDSEAFF.

V gene TRBV4-1 combines with J gene TRBJ2-7, with a tentative D call TRBD1 (6 bases). The CDR3 has 20 residues. The V gene's germline CDR1 is MGHRA and CDR2 YSYEKL. V was pared by 0 bases and J by 5 bases, with 29 bases between. CDR3 protein: CASSQDWRRPQGEMFHEQYF. As DNA, the CDR3 is TGCGCCAGCAGCCAAGATTGGAGGAGACCACAGGGTGAGATGTTCCACGAGCAGTACTTC.